The 18 T cell receptor beta chains in this list originate from one sample, sequenced in a study of blood T cell repertoires in COVID-19. This table comes from immunoSEQ multiplex PCR, and its TCRdb copy is limited to in-frame clones, with some not included. The table shows about 200,000 clones, with around nine tenths occurring only once. The sample comprised peripheral blood. Receptor source: a man aged 50 or older with COVID-19, enrolled during active disease.

V and J are TRBV28 and TRBJ1-2, with 12 bases aligning to TRBD1. The germline gives CDR1 MDHEN, CDR2 SYDVKM. J lost 4 bases, V lost 5 bases, and 11 bases had no gene match. CDR3 size: 17 residues. Here the CDR3 DNA reads TGTGCCAGCAGTCCGCCTGGGACAGGGGGCTTTAGCTATGGCTACACCTTC. Protein sequence: CASSPPGTGGFSYGYTF.

The genes are TRBV28 and TRBJ2-5, with 7 bases identical to TRBD1. CDR1 and CDR2 from the germline V gene are MDHEN and SYDVKM. The V segment lost 5 bases and the J segment 3 bases; nucleotides outside the gene matches: 6. This CDR3 region has 14 residues. CDR3 residues: CASSDSGTEETQYF. The CDR3 DNA reads TGTGCCAGCAGTGACTCCGGGACAGAAGAGACCCAGTACTTC.

This chain connects TRBV7-2 to TRBJ1-5, with a tentative D call TRBD1 (5 bases). V lost 5 bases and J lost 5, with 10 bases in between. The CDR3 loop spans 13 amino acids. Germline CDR1 SGHTA, CDR2 FQGNSA. Here the CDR3 reads CASSRQHDQPQHF. In DNA, the CDR3 is TGTGCCAGCAGCCGACAGCACGATCAGCCCCAGCATTTT.

The rearrangement links TRBV6-5 to TRBJ2-3; TRBD1 matches at 7 bases. This CDR3 contains 14 residues. The germline V gene has CDR1 MNHEY and CDR2 SVGAGI. The V gene end was trimmed by 6 bases and the J gene end by 1 base; junction bases not matched to a gene: 4. CDR3 protein: CASRTGTGTDTQYF. For the CDR3, the DNA is TGTGCCAGCAGAACCGGGACAGGCACAGATACGCAGTATTTT.

J is TRBJ1-2 and V is TRBV5-1; D gene uncertain. Deletions cut 0 bases from V and 5 bases from J, with 11 bases between. The CDR3 has 14 amino acids. Germline V gene lookup returns CDR1 SGHRS and CDR2 YFSETQ. CDR3 DNA: TGCGCCAGCAGCTTGGGAGGGATAGAGTATGGCTACACCTTC. Translating gives CASSLGGIEYGYTF.

This clone has only a few counts. The V and J genes are TRBV7-9 and TRBJ2-7; 8 nucleotides agree with TRBD1. This CDR3 contains 15 residues. The V gene end was trimmed by 5 bases and the J gene end by 2 bases; junction bases not matched to a gene: 8. Germline V gene data show CDR1 as SEHNR and CDR2 as FQNEAQ (reference sequence). Written as DNA, the CDR3 is TGTGCCAGCAGCCCAGGACAGGGATCTCCCTACGAGCAGTACTTC. It translates to CASSPGQGSPYEQYF.

The rearrangement uses TRBV28 and TRBJ1-1; D remains ambiguous. This CDR3 has 12 residues. V was trimmed by 2 bases and J by 2 bases, leaving 3 bases between them. Germline CDR1 is MDHEN and CDR2 is SYDVKM. CDR3 sequence reads: CASSLTNTEAFF. The CDR3 region has the DNA TGTGCCAGCAGTTTAACAAACACTGAAGCTTTCTTT. Based on the CDR3 plus reference TRBV28 and TRBJ1-1, the full variable domain is DVKVTQSSRYLVKRTGEKVFLECVQDMDHENMFWYRQDPGLGLRLIYFSYDVKMKEKGDIPEGYSVSREKKERFSLILESASTNQTSMYLCASSLTNTEAFFGQGTRLTVV.

This rearrangement joins TRBV30 to TRBJ1-1; TRBD1 is a possible D gene (5 bases). The CDR3 length is 15 residues. The germline gives CDR1 GTSNPN, CDR2 SVGIG (reference sequence). Trimming pared 3 bases from V and 1 base from J, leaving 15 bases between. CDR3 in amino acids: CAWRFLRDRNTEAFF. The CDR3 DNA reads TGTGCCTGGAGGTTTCTCCGAGACAGGAACACTGAAGCTTTCTTT.

V is TRBV6-5 and J is TRBJ2-1; a possible D gene is TRBD2 (5 bases). Germline CDR1 is MNHEY and CDR2 is SVGAGI. This CDR3 comprises 13 residues. The V end was cut by 5 bases, the J end by 7 bases, with 12 bases between. As DNA, the CDR3 is TGTGCCAGCAGTCAGGACTTATTAAATGAGCAGTTCTTC. It yields the protein CASSQDLLNEQFF.

Comments on this clone: Distinct nucleotide sequences in the sample also encode this CDR3. CDR3 amino acids: CASSVVTGGYNEQFF. CDR3 bases: TGTGCCAGCAGCGTAGTAACGGGGGGATACAATGAGCAGTTCTTC. The rearrangement joins TRBV9 to TRBJ2-1, with 7 bases identical to TRBD2. Germline trimming cut 0 bases from V and 4 bases from J; bases unmatched to any gene: 4. The CDR3 covers 15 residues. Germline CDR1 and CDR2: SGDLS and YYNGEE.

The chain has TRBV10-2 and TRBJ1-2; TRBD1 is a possible D gene (6 bases). The CDR3 sequence is 15 residues long. Germline V gene sequence: CDR1 WSHSY, CDR2 SAAADI. V dropped 3 bases and J dropped 1 base, with 12 bases sitting between them. CDR3 DNA sequence: TGCGCCAGCAGTGATTGGATAGGGGGTAACTATGGCTACACCTTC. Its translation: CASSDWIGGNYGYTF.

J is TRBJ2-3 and V is TRBV28, with 8 positions matching TRBD1. The J segment lost 0 bases and the V segment lost 7 bases, leaving 9 bases of the junction unmatched. This CDR3 is 16 amino acids long. Germline V lookup: CDR1 MDHEN, CDR2 SYDVKM. The CDR3, as DNA: TGTGCCAGCATTCCTTCGACAGGGGCAAGCACAGATACGCAGTATTTT. It specifies CASIPSTGASTDTQYF.

The genes are TRBV27 and TRBJ1-2; 7 bases are shared with TRBD1. The ends lost 2 bases at V and 6 bases at J; junction bases unmatched: 3. Germline lookup yields CDR1 MNHEY and CDR2 SMNVEV (reference sequence). This CDR3 spans 13 amino acids. The CDR3 sequence: CASSLVQGDGYTF. The DNA of the CDR3 is TGTGCCAGCAGTTTAGTCCAGGGGGATGGCTACACCTTC.

This clone was observed once. This sequence joins TRBV11-2 and TRBJ2-1, with 8 bases aligning to TRBD2. The CDR3 length is 17 residues. V lost 1 base, J lost 7 bases, and 12 bases stayed unmatched. CDR1 is SGHAT and CDR2 is FQNNGV in the germline V gene. CDR3 sequence (DNA): TGTGCCAGCAGCTTAGTGTCGTGGCGGGGGGATAGTAATGAGCAGTTCTTC. Encoded protein: CASSLVSWRGDSNEQFF.

The chain recombines TRBV18 with TRBJ1-2; TRBD1 is a possible D gene (6 bases). In germline, CDR1 is KGHSH, CDR2 LQKENI. V lost 5 bases and J lost 3, with 13 bases in between. This CDR3 spans 14 amino acids. CDR3 DNA: TGTGCCAGCTCAACTAGACAGGAGCACTATGGCTACACCTTC. It translates to CASSTRQEHYGYTF.

The rearrangement links TRBV2 to TRBJ1-1, with D perhaps TRBD1 (6 bases). This CDR3 spans 15 amino acids. The V end was cut by 1 base, the J end by 2 bases, with 11 bases between. CDR1 is SNHLY, CDR2 FYNNEI, per germline. The DNA of the CDR3 is TGTGCCAGCAGTGAAGTGGGGGCTATAAACACTGAAGCTTTCTTT. It codes for CASSEVGAINTEAFF.

V usage is TRBV5-1 and J usage is TRBJ2-7; 8 bases align to TRBD2. CDR1 is SGHRS, CDR2 YFSETQ, per germline. The CDR3 length is 19 residues. With 0 bases clipped from V and 9 bases from J, the junction kept 23 bases outside the gene matches. The CDR3 protein is CASSLVGQLIAGSSWGQYF. The CDR3 coding sequence is TGCGCCAGCAGCTTGGTAGGGCAGCTTATAGCGGGATCAAGTTGGGGGCAGTACTTC.

V is TRBV12-3 or TRBV12-4 and J is TRBJ2-5; maybe TRBD1 (5 bases). The V end lost 3 bases, the J end lost 5 bases, and 10 bases lay between the germline ends. CDR3 length equals 13 residues. The CDR3: CASSFPGRETQYF. The DNA of the CDR3 is TGTGCCAGCAGTTTCCCAGGGCGGGAGACCCAGTACTTC.